This T cell receptor beta chain was captured by sequencing in a study of blood T cell repertoires in COVID-19. How the authors handled the data: Amplification of reference gene primers provided the estimated nucleated cell counts. Libraries were prepared by immunoSEQ multiplex PCR; TCRdb keeps only in-frame clonotypes and omits some of them. V and J calls and clone size are as listed in that table; D and trimming were resolved from the DNA. The table lists 150,000 to 250,000 clones, 80% to 85% of them singletons. This clone occurred a few times. V lost 0 bases and J 2 bases, leaving 6 bases between the germline ends. Germline V lookup: CDR1 LNHNV, CDR2 YYDKDF (reference sequence). This CDR3 has 14 amino acids. Cohort 3 recovered donors had two negative PCRs, clearance, or symptom resolution.

The receptor was derived from a middle-aged man who had recovered from COVID-19. Sequencing was done on a sample of PBMCs or T cells enriched from blood (not recorded which). The chain employs TRBV15 and TRBJ2-3; D gene ambiguous. The CDR3 DNA follows: TGTGCCACCAGCAGAGATCTTATCACAGATACGCAGTATTTT. This sequence encodes CATSRDLITDTQYF.